Below are 24 T cell receptor beta chains sequenced from a single sample in a study of T-cell reconstitution after alpha-beta-depleted transplantation in children. Unique molecular identifiers featured in how the TCRbeta library was prepared. TCRdb passed the PCR reads through MiXCR, listing each CDR3 protein once. Found here are about 830,000 distinct CDR3 sequences, around 17% of them singletons; the top ten hold approximately 5%. The material sequenced was PBMCs, mostly from graft donor cells, taken 360 days after TCRalphabeta/CD19-depleted stem cell transplant. The receptors stem from a male patient between 10 and 17 years old who had a stem cell transplant for acute lymphoblastic leukemia, so the T cells may come from the graft donor.

This clonotype has just a few counts. The V and J genes are TRBV4-2 and TRBJ2-3; perhaps TRBD2 as D (5 bases). This CDR3 spans 15 amino acids. The germline V gene has CDR1 LGHNA and CDR2 YNFKEQ. V gave up 4 bases and J gave up 3 bases, with 14 bases separating them. The CDR3 DNA reads TGTGCCAGCAGCCCGAGCGGCGGGTGGACAGATACGCAGTATTTT. The encoded protein is CASSPSGGWTDTQYF.

The chain has TRBV4-2 and TRBJ2-7; 11 positions agree with TRBD2. The length of the CDR3 is 16 residues. CDR1 is LGHNA, CDR2 YNFKEQ, per germline. V lost 2 bases, J lost 9 bases, and 12 bases stayed unmatched. The CDR3 protein is CASSQLSASGRNGQYF. CDR3 coding DNA: TGTGCCAGCAGCCAATTATCGGCTAGCGGGAGGAATGGGCAGTACTTC.

The CDR3 protein is CASSPFRTGSLWEQYF. The CDR3 bases are TGCGCCAGCAGCCCCTTTCGGACAGGGTCCCTCTGGGAGCAGTACTTC. The chain employs TRBV5-1 and TRBJ2-7; 8 bases are a match to TRBD1. The CDR3 is made up of 16 amino acids. Germline values: CDR1 SGHRS, CDR2 YFSETQ. The J segment lost 7 bases and the V segment lost 4 bases, leaving 16 bases of the junction unmatched.

The rearrangement links TRBV12-3 or TRBV12-4 to TRBJ2-1; D unresolved. This CDR3 region has 13 residues. The ends were cut back, 7 bases at V and 3 bases at J, with 10 bases in the middle. CDR3 sequence: CASKPLNYNEQFF. The DNA of the CDR3 is TGTGCCAGCAAACCACTAAACTACAATGAGCAGTTCTTC.

This clonotype occurred a few times. This rearrangement joins TRBV12-3 or TRBV12-4 to TRBJ1-1; no reliable D call. V shed 2 bases and J shed 7 bases, with 5 bases lying between them. The CDR3 consists of 11 residues. The CDR3 is CASSLRDEAFF. The DNA for the CDR3 is TGTGCCAGCAGTTTAAGAGATGAAGCTTTCTTT.

The gene calls are TRBV20-1 and TRBJ2-7, with 14 bases lining up with TRBD2. Trimming at V came to 3 bases and at J to 2 bases, leaving 6 bases not matched to a gene. The CDR3 contains 16 residues. Per the germline V gene, CDR1 is DFQATT and CDR2 is SNEGSKA (reference sequence). The DNA of the CDR3 is TGCAGTGCTAGGACTAGCGGGAGGGCCGCACCCTACGAGCAGTACTTC. Encoded protein: CSARTSGRAAPYEQYF.

This clonotype turned up a few times. The chain is built from TRBV30 and TRBJ2-7, with D unclear. V shed 2 bases and J shed 4 bases, with 12 bases lying between them. The CDR3 is made up of 13 amino acids. Germline loops: CDR1 GTSNPN, CDR2 SVGIG (reference sequence). CDR3 sequence (DNA): TGTGCCTGGAGTCCTGGATGGGGATACGAGCAGTACTTC. This translates into CAWSPGWGYEQYF.

This clonotype was recorded a few times. The CDR3 region is CASSLTRGLADTQYF. DNA for the CDR3: TGTGCCAGCAGTTTAACCCGGGGATTGGCAGATACGCAGTATTTT. The genes are TRBV12-3 or TRBV12-4 and TRBJ2-3, with D perhaps matching TRBD2 (5 bases). The CDR3 loop spans 15 amino acids. Trimming cost V 2 bases and J 4 bases, with 13 bases left between them.

This clonotype was counted only a few times. This CDR3 is CASSLLGAGYNEQFF. DNA for the CDR3: TGTGCCAGCAGCTTGTTAGGGGCGGGCTACAATGAGCAGTTCTTC. The chain has TRBV5-5 and TRBJ2-1; TRBD1 or TRBD2 may be the D gene (5 bases each). V lost 1 base, J lost 3 bases, and 11 bases lay in between. CDR1 and CDR2 from the germline V gene are SGHKS and YYEKEE (reference sequence). The CDR3 is made up of 15 amino acids. Combining the CDR3 with reference TRBV5-5 and TRBJ2-1 gives the whole variable domain DAGVTQSPTHLIKTRGQQVTLRCSPISGHKSVSWYQQVLGQGPQFIFQYYEKEERGRGNFPDRFSARQFPNYSSELNVNALLLGDSALYLCASSLLGAGYNEQFFGPGTRLTVL.

This clonotype was observed a handful of times. The chain's CDR3 is CASSLVGTGATEAFF. In nucleotides, the CDR3 is TGTGCCAGCAGTTTGGTGGGGACAGGAGCCACTGAAGCTTTCTTT. This chain uses TRBV28 with TRBJ1-1; 8 bases line up with TRBD1. The CDR3 loop spans 15 amino acids. Germline CDR1 and CDR2: MDHEN and SYDVKM. V lost 3 bases and J lost 4; bases outside the gene matches: 7.

The rearrangement uses TRBV7-2 and TRBJ2-1; D is uncertain. This CDR3 contains 16 residues. Germline loops: CDR1 SGHTA, CDR2 FQGNSA. Trimming removed 5 bases at V and 5 bases at J, with 19 bases between. CDR3 DNA: TGTGCCAGCAGCGCCAGACCTTTTGTAGGCAACAATGAGCAGTTCTTC. Translated, it gives CASSARPFVGNNEQFF.

The V call is TRBV5-1, the J call TRBJ1-5; D perhaps matches TRBD1 (6 bases). The CDR3 has 15 amino acids. Trimming took 5 bases from V and 4 from J, leaving 16 bases between them. Germline V lookup: CDR1 SGHRS, CDR2 YFSETQ. The CDR3 here is CASRSGGLPNQPQHF. The CDR3 region has the DNA TGCGCCAGCAGATCCGGGGGCTTACCGAATCAGCCCCAGCATTTT.

This clonotype has more than one count but fewer than ten. The chain combines TRBV23-1 with TRBJ2-2; TRBD1 agrees at 8 bases. TRBV23-1 is classed as an ORF, of uncertain function. The CDR3 consists of 13 residues. V lost 9 bases, J lost 2 bases, and 2 bases stayed unmatched. The CDR3 region is CARTGDNTGELFF. DNA of the CDR3: TGCGCCAGGACAGGGGATAACACCGGGGAGCTGTTTTTT.

A few counts support this clonotype. The rearrangement links TRBV20-1 to TRBJ2-1, with D unclear. This CDR3 spans 12 amino acids. Trimming left V 2 bases short and J 7 bases short, with 9 bases between. Germline CDR1 DFQATT, CDR2 SNEGSKA (reference sequence). The CDR3: CSARPRGNEQFF. CDR3 bases: TGCAGTGCTAGACCCCGTGGGAATGAGCAGTTCTTC.

This chain joins TRBV10-3 and TRBJ1-1; D gene ambiguous. Germline values: CDR1 ENHRY, CDR2 SYGVKD. The CDR3 consists of 14 residues. V shed 5 bases and J shed 1 base, with 11 bases lying between them. CDR3 nucleotide sequence: TGTGCCATCAGTACTAACTCCCAGAACACTGAAGCTTTCTTT. Its translation is CAISTNSQNTEAFF.

This clonotype was counted a few times. The chain carries TRBV7-2 and TRBJ2-7; D is ambiguous. CDR1 SGHTA and CDR2 FQGNSA come from the germline V gene. V was cut by 4 bases and J by 5 bases, with 12 bases left in between. The CDR3 loop spans 13 amino acids. The CDR3 nucleotides are TGTGCCAGCAGCTCCCCCCCTCTTGACGAGCAGTACTTC. This gives the protein CASSSPPLDEQYF.

This clonotype was counted at least ten times. V usage is TRBV27 and J usage is TRBJ1-5; perhaps TRBD1 as D (5 bases). Germline CDR1 reads MNHEY; CDR2 reads SMNVEV (reference sequence). The CDR3 is made up of 14 amino acids. Trimming took off 2 bases at V and 2 bases at J, with 7 bases between the two ends. The CDR3 region is CASSLGGRNQPQHF. CDR3 coding DNA: TGTGCCAGCAGTTTAGGGGGTCGCAATCAGCCCCAGCATTTT.

In its sample, this clonotype was seen a few times. The CDR3 here is CASSHQGREAFF. DNA for the CDR3: TGTGCCAGCAGTCACCAGGGGCGTGAAGCTTTCTTT. The V and J genes are TRBV12-3 or TRBV12-4 and TRBJ1-1; D perhaps matches TRBD1 (6 bases). The CDR3 extends over 12 amino acids. V was shortened by 5 bases and J by 7 bases, with 11 bases between the two germline ends.

This chain connects TRBV27 to TRBJ2-7; 7 bases are a match to TRBD1. Germline V gene lookup returns CDR1 MNHEY and CDR2 SMNVEV (reference sequence). The CDR3 covers 15 residues. The V and J ends lost 4 bases and 3 bases, in that order; junction bases with no gene match: 9. CDR3 DNA: TGTGCCAGCAGTTGGGCCGGGACAGCAAACTACGAGCAGTACTTC. It yields the protein CASSWAGTANYEQYF.

This clonotype was seen a few times. The rearrangement joins TRBV14 to TRBJ2-2; D not resolved. Germline CDR1 reads SGHDN; CDR2 reads FVKESK. The CDR3 contains 13 residues. Trimming took 0 bases from V and 5 from J, leaving 4 bases between them. CDR3 DNA: TGTGCCAGCAGCCAAGATTGGACCGGGGAGCTGTTTTTT. Translating it yields CASSQDWTGELFF.

This clonotype was seen more than once but under ten times. The gene calls are TRBV4-1 and TRBJ2-1, with 7 bases that match TRBD2. Trimming cost V 3 bases and J 6 bases; bases outside gene matches: 14. This CDR3 is 17 amino acids long. Germline V CDR1 and CDR2: MGHRA, YSYEKL. The CDR3 reads CASSHVGGSGAFNEQFF. The CDR3 nucleotides are TGCGCCAGCAGCCACGTGGGGGGGTCGGGAGCTTTCAATGAGCAGTTCTTC.

This clonotype was observed a few times. The DNA for the CDR3 is TGCAGTGCCCCCCCAAGGGGGCCAAGCACAGATACGCAGTATTTT. Translating it yields CSAPPRGPSTDTQYF. This chain uses TRBV20-1 with TRBJ2-3, with 7 bases identical to TRBD1. CDR3 length equals 15 residues. The V segment lost 6 bases and the J segment 0 bases; nucleotides outside the gene matches: 9. Germline V gene data show CDR1 as DFQATT and CDR2 as SNEGSKA (reference sequence).

This clonotype was counted between two and nine times. V is TRBV7-9 and J is TRBJ2-1, with TRBD2 matching 12 bases. The germline gives CDR1 SEHNR, CDR2 FQNEAQ (reference sequence). This CDR3 is built from 15 residues. V was clipped by 4 bases and J by 9 bases; unmatched bases: 7. CDR3 amino acids: CASSYLAGGLGEQFF. In DNA, the CDR3 is TGTGCCAGCAGCTACCTAGCGGGAGGGTTAGGTGAGCAGTTCTTC.

This clonotype has ten or more counts. This chain connects TRBV2 to TRBJ2-3; D remains ambiguous. The CDR3 extends over 13 amino acids. Deletions cut 2 bases from V and 4 bases from J, with 7 bases between. Germline lookup yields CDR1 SNHLY and CDR2 FYNNEI. CDR3 loop: CASSERSPDTQYF. The DNA of the CDR3 is TGTGCCAGCAGTGAACGTAGCCCAGATACGCAGTATTTT.